This TCR beta chain was recorded in a study of identical twins' blood T cells (dated by TCRdb to the early 2010s). Regarding the study in general: Approximately 51 million Illumina reads were obtained across 12 libraries, comprising six alpha-chain and six beta-chain libraries. To assess how genetics influences repertoire formation, the study used next-generation sequencing to compare the TCR alpha and beta chain repertoires of three pairs of monozygous twins.

Donors were six healthy women forming three monozygous twin pairs. All three twin pairs had been reared together and were thought likely to have met the same infectious agents and vaccines. TCR cDNA libraries were prepared from RNA that had been isolated from peripheral blood mononuclear cells. What the research found in general, with its limitations: The proposed role of the TCRalpha J segment in MHC recognition during thymic selection was stated to require validation by independent studies. V gene usage was reported to be markedly more similar within twin pairs than between unrelated donors, even among non-selected out-of-frame TCRbeta clonotypes. The number of CDR3 clonotypes shared between two donors was mainly determined by the product of the cloneset sizes of the two donors, and no clear deviation from this trend was shown by twins. Because the twins were reared together, environmental influences could not be excluded as an explanation for twin similarity. Among the most abundant TCRbeta clonotypes, each donor shared more CDR3 sequences with her twin than with unrelated donors.

Between the V and J ends, shortened by 3 bases and 8 bases respectively, the junction contains 13 bases. The germline V gene provides CDR1 ENHRY and CDR2 SYGVKD. The CDR3, cysteine through phenylalanine, is 13 amino acids long. Of the read, only the CDR3 DNA is kept; its 39 bases are in frame from base 1. Libraries came from 5' RACE. TCRdb names Illumina Genome Analyzer IIx as the instrument used. To prepare the RNA-based TCR cDNA libraries, a previously described protocol was followed, with several modifications. To prevent cross-contamination, sample-specific barcodes were introduced on both ends of each TCR cDNA library during cDNA synthesis and amplification. Per the authors' processing: Between about 85,000 and nearly 550,000 clonotypes were identified per individual, with about 2.2 to 3.6 million CDR3-containing reads per library. Reads with improper barcode index combinations were discarded, and clonesets were then built for each library with the MiTCR software. While assembling CDR3 clonotypes, MiTCR filtered or rescued low-quality reads and corrected PCR and sequencing errors. Artificial out-of-frame clonotypes were removed by being mapped to in-frame sequences, with one indel in the CDR3 allowed. Similarity in V and J gene usage between donors was calculated as the Jensen-Shannon divergence divided by the mean entropy. TCRdb redid the processing of the public reads, applying fastp at Q25 and MiXCR, and retained in-frame beta chains. Here each entry gathers all rows of one CDR3 protein and keeps the most common genes and DNA. TCRdb assigned the V and J calls; the authors' analysis was not used. A total of hundreds of thousands of distinct CDR3 sequences appear in this sample, around 30% of them only once. About 6% of the sample is taken by the ten largest.

This clonotype has more than one count but fewer than ten. Its antigen remains unidentified. No much larger clone exists at a distance of one base, and base qualities are not known. This receptor was taken from a woman between 18 and 55 years old in good health. The chain employs TRBV10-3 and TRBJ1-2; TRBD1 could be the D gene, as 5 bases match. Sequencing was performed on PBMCs. The DNA sequence follows: TGTGCCATCAGTGACAGGGACCGTGGCGGCTACACCTTC. It translates to CAISDRDRGGYTF.